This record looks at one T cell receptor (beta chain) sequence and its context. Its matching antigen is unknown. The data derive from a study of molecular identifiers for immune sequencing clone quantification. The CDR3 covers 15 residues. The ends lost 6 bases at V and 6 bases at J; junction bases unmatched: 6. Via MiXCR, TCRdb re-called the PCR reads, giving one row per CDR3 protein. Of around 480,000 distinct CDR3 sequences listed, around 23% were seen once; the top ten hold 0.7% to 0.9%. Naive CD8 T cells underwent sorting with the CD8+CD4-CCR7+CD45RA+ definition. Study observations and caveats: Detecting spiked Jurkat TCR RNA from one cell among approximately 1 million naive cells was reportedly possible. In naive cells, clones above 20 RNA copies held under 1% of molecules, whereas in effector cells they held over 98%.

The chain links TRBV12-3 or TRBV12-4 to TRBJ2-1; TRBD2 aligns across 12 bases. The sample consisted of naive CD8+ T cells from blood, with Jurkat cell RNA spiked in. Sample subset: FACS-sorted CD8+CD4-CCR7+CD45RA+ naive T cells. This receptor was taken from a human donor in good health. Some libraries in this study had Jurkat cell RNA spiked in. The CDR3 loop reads CASRSSGGAFNEQFF. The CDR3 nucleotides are TGTGCCAGCAGATCTAGCGGGGGGGCATTCAATGAGCAGTTCTTC.